This TCR beta chain was recovered during a study of memory CD4+ T cells and cytomegalovirus serostatus. Study summary: Healthy Belgian adult donors included nine or ten CMV-positive and more than 20 CMV-negative people.

Overall study results and limits: CMV serostatus prediction reached median AUC around 0.94, or 0.89 with US-trained model. Each of around 69 CMV-associated TCRbeta sequences occurred in one to five individuals.

Study processing details: After removing out-of-frame reads, under 2.5 million distinct TCRbeta sequences remained. Only in-frame clones appear in the TCRdb table, and some are missing; sequencing was by immunoSEQ multiplex PCR. That table supplies the V and J calls and clone size; D and trimming were determined from the DNA. The sample contains roughly 49,000 clones, 60% to 80% of which appear only once. The sort gate was single viable CD3+CD4+CD8-CD45RO+ cells for memory CD4+ T cells. Germline V gene lookup returns CDR1 MNHEY and CDR2 SVGAGI. The CDR3 totals 12 residues. V was clipped by 3 bases and J by 8 bases, with 10 bases between them. Notes on this clone: The antigen is unknown.

V and J are TRBV6-5 and TRBJ1-1; D uncertain. The material sequenced was memory CD4+ T cells from blood. This sequence was found in an adult in good health and CMV-seronegative. The CDR3 here is CASSYAGAEAFF. In nucleotides, the CDR3 is TGTGCCAGCAGTTATGCAGGTGCCGAAGCTTTCTTT.